These T cell receptor beta chains were read from a single sample in a study of shared clonotypes between healthy human individuals. TCRdb's copy holds only in-frame clones and misses some; the assay was immunoSEQ multiplex PCR. Of more than 2 million clones in the sample, about 94% were seen once. Sequencing used naive CD8+ T cells from PBMCs. The receptor source for this set is a young man in good health. Some clones in this sample may be carry-over from other donors' samples. Each CDR3 is given with its conserved first and last residue. Each record gives: V gene, clone size, D gene, J gene, CDR3 DNA, CDR3 protein. The D gene is left open where the match is weak. Size tells how often a clone was seen (once, few, many) or the class of an expanded clone, and some rows leave it out.

TRBV5-6	.	.	TRBJ1-5	TGTGCCAGCAGTTACACAGGAAATCAGCCCCAGCATTTT	CASSYTGNQPQHF
TRBV27	.	.	TRBJ2-7	TGTGCCAGCAGTTTATCCCTATTCAGTCACGAGCAGTACTTC	CASSLSLFSHEQYF
TRBV10-3	.	TRBD1	TRBJ1-1	TGTGCCATCAGTGACACCCGGGACAGGGAGACTGAAGCTTTCTTT	CAISDTRDRETEAFF
TRBV28	.	.	TRBJ1-5	TGTGCCAGCAGCCTGACACTTTCTTCAGGTCAGCCCCAGCATTTT	CASSLTLSSGQPQHF
TRBV13	once	.	TRBJ1-1	TGTGCCAGCAGCGGGGGGCCAGTAGGAGGGTTCGGCACTGAAGCTTTCTTT	CASSGGPVGGFGTEAFF
TRBV7-9	.	.	TRBJ1-6	TGTGCCAGCAGCTTAGATAACTCACCCCTCCACTTT	CASSLDNSPLHF
TRBV10-2	.	.	TRBJ2-7	TGCGCCAGCAGTGAGTCGGCCTACGAGCAGTACTTC	CASSESAYEQYF
TRBV28	.	TRBD1	TRBJ2-1	TGTGCCAGCAGCCGGGGACAGGTCGATGAGCAGTTCTTC	CASSRGQVDEQFF
TRBV21-1	.	.	TRBJ2-6	TGTGCCAGCAGCAAAGTGACAGGCTGCTCTGGGGCCAACGTCCTGACTTTC	CASSKVTGCSGANVLTF
TRBV7-9	.	TRBD1	TRBJ2-5	TGTGCCAGCAGCCGCCAACAGGGGAGAGAGACCCAGTACTTC	CASSRQQGRETQYF
TRBV6-5	few	.	TRBJ1-5	TGTGCCAGCAGTTACGAGCGGGGGGCTCAGCCCCAGCATTTT	CASSYERGAQPQHF
TRBV14	few	.	TRBJ2-1	TGTGCCAGCAGCCAAGAGGCCCACAATGAGCAGTTCTTC	CASSQEAHNEQFF
TRBV27	.	.	TRBJ2-1	TGTGCCAGCAGTATACAGGGAAGCTCCTACAATGAGCAGTTCTTC	CASSIQGSSYNEQFF
TRBV5-1	.	.	TRBJ1-1	TGCGCCAGCAGCTTATTCCGGGAGAACACTGAAGCTTTCTTT	CASSLFRENTEAFF
TRBV4-1	.	.	TRBJ1-5	TGCGCCAGCAGCCACCGGGACATGAGCAATCAGCCCCAGCATTTT	CASSHRDMSNQPQHF
TRBV28	.	.	TRBJ1-2	TGTGCCAGCAGTTTAGGGGGAGGCTACACCTTC	CASSLGGGYTF
TRBV28	.	.	TRBJ2-7	TGTGCCAGCAGGGAGGAGGGATACGAGCAGTACTTC	CASREEGYEQYF
TRBV18	.	TRBD1	TRBJ2-5	TGTGCCAGCTCTCGTCTGCCGGGACAGGGGGTACGTGAGACCCAGTACTTC	CASSRLPGQGVRETQYF
TRBV30	.	.	TRBJ1-1	TGTGCCTGGATTGACGATGCACGCACTGAAGCTTTCTTT	CAWIDDARTEAFF
TRBV2	.	TRBD2	TRBJ2-7	TGTGCCAGCAGTGAGGTATCGGCTAGCGGGCCTTCCTACGAGCAGTACTTC	CASSEVSASGPSYEQYF
TRBV7-6	.	TRBD2	TRBJ2-5	TGTGCCAGCAGTCGAACGCCGGGACTAGCGGGAAAAGAGACCCAGTACTTC	CASSRTPGLAGKETQYF
TRBV19	.	.	TRBJ1-5	TGTGCCAGTAACCTTGAAGATCCTATAAGGGGGCCCCAGCATTTT	CASNLEDPIRGPQHF
TRBV7-9	.	TRBD2	TRBJ2-2	TGTGCCAGCAGCTTAGAACACGGCGGGAGGGCCCCCGGGGAGCTGTTTTTT	CASSLEHGGRAPGELFF
TRBV2	once	.	TRBJ2-7	TGTGCCAGCGTAATATCCTTAAGGTGGAATAATACCTACGAGCAGTACTTC	CASVISLRWNNTYEQYF
TRBV14	.	TRBD2	TRBJ2-3	TGTGCCAGCAGCCAAGATTGGGGTCTAGCGGTCACAGATACGCAGTATTTT	CASSQDWGLAVTDTQYF
TRBV15	once	TRBD2	TRBJ2-5	TGTGCCACCAGCAGAAACCCGGGACTAGCGGGAGAAGAAGAGACCCAGTACTTC	CATSRNPGLAGEEETQYF
TRBV5-4	once	TRBD2	TRBJ2-7	TGTGCCAGCAGCTTGAGACAGCAACTAGCGGGAGACGAGCAGTACTTC	CASSLRQQLAGDEQYF
TRBV4-2	.	.	TRBJ2-7	TGTGCCAGCAGCCAAGATTCTCGCAACAGCTATTACGAGCAGTACTTC	CASSQDSRNSYYEQYF
TRBV9	.	.	TRBJ1-1	TGTGCCAGCAGCGATCGATGGGGGGTCGTAGGAGCTTTCTTT	CASSDRWGVVGAFF
TRBV28	.	TRBD1	TRBJ1-5	TGTGCCAGCAGTCTCCGACAGGGCGCCCAGCCCCAGCATTTT	CASSLRQGAQPQHF
TRBV6-5	.	.	TRBJ2-1	TGTGCCAGCAGGGGACATTTCGCGACCTTCAATGAGCAGTTCTTC	CASRGHFATFNEQFF
TRBV4-2	.	TRBD2	TRBJ2-7	TGTGCCAGCAGCCAAGGGGTGGGGGCTAGCGGGAGGCTAAGCGAGCAGTACTTC	CASSQGVGASGRLSEQYF
TRBV27	once	TRBD2	TRBJ2-7	TGTGCCAGCAGTCCCCCACGAGCGGGAGGGCCGGACGAGCAGTACTTC	CASSPPRAGGPDEQYF
TRBV28	.	.	TRBJ2-7	TGTGCCAGCAGTTTGGGGCGGGACCCAATCTACGAGCAGTACTTC	CASSLGRDPIYEQYF
TRBV27	.	TRBD2	TRBJ2-7	TGTGCCAGCAGCCCGGGACTAGTTTACGAGCAGTACTTC	CASSPGLVYEQYF
TRBV28	.	TRBD1	TRBJ2-5	TGTGCCAGCAGTTTCCTACACGACAGGGCAGAGACCCAGTACTTC	CASSFLHDRAETQYF
TRBV7-9	.	TRBD2	TRBJ2-1	TGTGCCAGCAGCCCCGCTAGCGGGAGGGACAATGAGCAGTTCTTC	CASSPASGRDNEQFF
TRBV5-1	.	TRBD1	TRBJ2-7	TGCGCCAGCAGCTTGGCCATCGGTTGGGGACAGGGAACTTACGAGCAGTACTTC	CASSLAIGWGQGTYEQYF
TRBV7-6	.	.	TRBJ2-5	TGTGCCAGCAGCTTAGAAGATGATGCCGAGACCCAGTACTTC	CASSLEDDAETQYF
TRBV27	.	.	TRBJ2-1	TGTGCCAGCACCCTTTTATCGGGCAATGAGCAGTTCTTC	CASTLLSGNEQFF
TRBV7-9	.	TRBD2	TRBJ2-7	TGTGCCAGCAGCTCACTAGCGGGAACGCCAAGTGAGCAGTACTTC	CASSSLAGTPSEQYF
TRBV9	.	.	TRBJ2-7	TGTGCCAGCAGCGGTACCGGGACCCTGGGGGACGAGCAGTACTTC	CASSGTGTLGDEQYF
TRBV27	.	TRBD1	TRBJ2-7	TGTGCCAGCAGTCCATGGGCAGGGGGCTACGAGCAGTACTTC	CASSPWAGGYEQYF
TRBV19	.	.	TRBJ1-1	TGTGCCAGTAGTATTTACGACCGCCCGAACACTGAAGCTTTCTTT	CASSIYDRPNTEAFF
TRBV7-9	.	TRBD2	TRBJ2-7	TGTGCCAGCAGCTTACTGGCGGGAGGGCACGACGAGCAGTACTTC	CASSLLAGGHDEQYF
TRBV9	.	.	TRBJ2-2	TGTGCCAGCAGCGTGGGTAGCGGGGTTCAGGGGGGCACCGGGGAGCTGTTTTTT	CASSVGSGVQGGTGELFF
TRBV5-6	.	.	TRBJ2-6	TGTGCCAGCAGCTTGGAAGGGTCTGGGGCCAACGTCCTGACTTTC	CASSLEGSGANVLTF
TRBV4-3	.	TRBD2	TRBJ2-1	TGCGCCAGCAGCCCCGGGACTAGCGGGAAGGGGAGTTATAACAATGAGCAGTTCTTC	CASSPGTSGKGSYNNEQFF
TRBV7-9	.	TRBD1	TRBJ1-5	TGTGCCAGCAGCACCGGGACAGGGTTGAATCAGCCCCAGCATTTT	CASSTGTGLNQPQHF
TRBV10-3	.	.	TRBJ2-1	TGTGCCATCAGGGGTGCTGACAATGAGCAGTTCTTC	CAIRGADNEQFF
TRBV2	.	TRBD2	TRBJ2-2	TGTGCCCGGAAACAGCGGGAGGTAGCGAACACCGGGGAGCTGTTTTTT	CARKQREVANTGELFF
TRBV27	.	TRBD1	TRBJ2-7	TGTGCCAGCAGTTCGCCAGGGGGCGCGACTTGGGAGCAGTACTTC	CASSSPGGATWEQYF
TRBV5-6	.	.	TRBJ1-4	TGTGCCAGCAGCTTGGGGGGGCGTAAGGAAAAACTGTTTTTT	CASSLGGRKEKLFF
TRBV6-5	.	.	TRBJ2-2	TGTGCCAGCAGTTACGGGGGGCAAGGAAGGACCGGGGAGCTGTTTTTT	CASSYGGQGRTGELFF
TRBV28	.	TRBD2	TRBJ2-1	TGTGCCAGCAGTTGGGGCGGGGGGTACAATGAGCAGTTCTTC	CASSWGGGYNEQFF
TRBV4-1	.	.	TRBJ2-6	TGCGCCAGGACTGAATTTTCCCGGAGAACTGGGGCCAACGTCCTGACTTTC	CARTEFSRRTGANVLTF
TRBV27	.	.	TRBJ1-4	TGTGCCAGGAAGAAGGATCGGGTTCGGGAAAAACTGTTTTTT	CARKKDRVREKLFF
TRBV4-3	.	.	TRBJ1-4	TGCGCCAGCAGCCAAGATTGGGGAAGGAGAAATGAAAAACTGTTTTTT	CASSQDWGRRNEKLFF
TRBV19	once	.	TRBJ1-4	TGTGCCAGTAGTGGCAGGACAACTAATGAAAAACTGTTTTTT	CASSGRTTNEKLFF
TRBV10-3	.	TRBD1	TRBJ2-7	TGTGCCATCAGTGAGTCCCGGACAGGGGCCCACGAGCAGTACTTC	CAISESRTGAHEQYF